What follows describes a single T cell receptor beta chain. No antigen is known for it. This sample is part of a study of blood T cells in healthy people across ages. General study points: TCR beta diversity tracked closely with naive T cell percentage. Researchers judged that diversity estimates from one million T cells fell short of true values.

Sample-barcoded 5' priming and a J-beta primer mix drove a second PCR of 7 to 11 cycles. One entry per CDR3 protein, called by TCRdb with MiXCR from the 5' RACE reads. The sample consists of roughly 930,000 distinct CDR3 sequences, around 49% of them appearing once. CDR3 length equals 14 residues. Germline V gives CDR1 SEHNR, CDR2 FQNEAQ (reference sequence). Trimming left V 5 bases short and J 3 bases short, with 12 bases between. The rearrangement uses TRBV7-9 and TRBJ2-3; perhaps TRBD1 as D (6 bases). The clonotype originates from a man aged 25 to 40 in good health. The sequenced sample consisted of blood. CDR3 sequence reads: CASSPEGVTDTQYF. CDR3 sequence (DNA): TGTGCCAGCAGCCCCGAGGGGGTTACAGATACGCAGTATTTT.